The next 7 T cell receptor beta chains were all read from a single sample in a study of molecular identifiers for immune sequencing clone quantification. In TCRdb, the PCR reads were re-called with MiXCR into one record per CDR3 protein. The sample includes about 640,000 distinct CDR3 sequences, 15% to 20% of them seen just once. Sequencing was carried out using naive CD8+ T cells from blood, with Jurkat cell RNA spiked in. Subset described: FACS-sorted CD8+CD4-CCR7+CD45RA+ naive T cells. These receptors were obtained from a human donor in good health. Some libraries in this study had Jurkat cell RNA spiked in.

This sequence joins TRBV11-2 and TRBJ2-7; no clear D. The CDR3 spans 16 residues. V was cut by 3 bases and J by 1 base, with 16 bases left in between. The germline V gene has CDR1 SGHAT and CDR2 FQNNGV. CDR3 region: CASSFDIPNVSYEQYF. The DNA of the CDR3 is TGTGCCAGCAGCTTCGACATACCTAACGTATCCTACGAGCAGTACTTC.

The chain has TRBV5-1 and TRBJ2-2; TRBD1 or TRBD2 may be the D gene (5 bases each). Trimming took 4 bases from V and 6 from J, leaving 10 bases between them. This CDR3 has 13 residues. Germline CDR1 and CDR2: SGHRS and YFSETQ. The CDR3 spells CASSTWDAGELFF. The CDR3 DNA reads as TGCGCCAGCAGCACTTGGGACGCCGGGGAGCTGTTTTTT.

This clonotype turned up a few times. The chain carries TRBV30 and TRBJ1-5, with D perhaps matching TRBD1 (6 bases). This CDR3 region has 19 residues. Germline V gene data show CDR1 as GTSNPN and CDR2 as SVGIG (reference sequence). The V gene lost 1 base and the J gene lost 6 bases, with 28 bases spanning the gap. The CDR3 DNA reads as TGTGCCTGGAGTGGAATTGGACCGGTCTCCGGGGGCGTCGGTCAGCCCCAGCATTTT. It codes for CAWSGIGPVSGGVGQPQHF.

This clonotype was counted ten times or more. V and J are TRBV6-2 or TRBV6-3 and TRBJ2-1, with D possibly matching TRBD2 (6 bases). V lost 2 bases and J 6 bases, leaving 11 bases between the germline ends. Per germline, CDR1 MNHEY and CDR2 SVGEGT. The CDR3 has 14 amino acids. The CDR3 is CASSYLQGGNEQFF. CDR3 DNA sequence: TGTGCCAGCAGTTACCTTCAGGGAGGCAATGAGCAGTTCTTC.

This clonotype was detected ten times or more. This chain connects TRBV4-3 to TRBJ2-3; D is unclear. Trimming took 2 bases from V and 6 from J, leaving 9 bases between them. Germline CDR1 LGHNA, CDR2 YSLEER. The CDR3 runs 13 residues. The CDR3 loop reads CASSQMSWDTQYF. CDR3 DNA: TGCGCCAGCAGCCAAATGTCCTGGGATACGCAGTATTTT.

This clonotype has at least ten counts. The chain has TRBV2 and TRBJ2-5; D call uncertain. The V and J ends lost 8 bases and 2 bases respectively, with 12 bases between them. This CDR3 is 13 amino acids long. Germline V lookup: CDR1 SNHLY, CDR2 FYNNEI. CDR3 region: CASQPSIQETQYF. The DNA for the CDR3 is TGTGCCAGCCAACCCTCTATACAAGAGACCCAGTACTTC.

This clonotype was seen only a few times. One end of the junction fails to match germline, which may point to a read error. In DNA form, the CDR3 reads TGCGCCAGCAGCCCATCGTCGGGGCCGGGGGAGAGCCAGTACTTC. Translating gives CASSPSSGPGESQYF. The chain couples TRBV4-3 to TRBJ2-5; D may be TRBD2 (6 bases). The CDR3 contains 15 residues. The germline CDR1 and CDR2 sequences are LGHNA and YSLEER.